This TCR beta chain was obtained from a study of T cell changes during pregnancy in multiple sclerosis. The CDR3 extends over 12 amino acids. J lost 5 bases, V lost 10 bases, and 3 bases had no gene match. CDR1 is SNHLY, CDR2 FYNNEI, per germline. The repertoire was sequenced with immunoSEQ multiplex PCR; TCRdb's copy has only in-frame clones and lacks some. The sample has approximately 50,000 clones, roughly nine tenths seen once; the top ten hold roughly a tenth. Material: CD8+ T cells from peripheral blood mononuclear cells, obtained after pregnancy. This clonotype originated in a female donor with multiple sclerosis, enrolled in a pregnancy study. The chain has TRBV2 and TRBJ2-5, with 11 bases aligning to TRBD2. In DNA, the CDR3 is TGTGCCAACAGACTAGCGGGGGAGACCCAGTACTTC. This sequence encodes CANRLAGETQYF.